Given below is one T cell receptor (beta chain) in context. This entry belongs to a study of blood T cell repertoires in COVID-19. V shed 1 base, J shed 7 bases, and the junction held 5 bases outside the gene matches. The CDR3 loop spans 15 amino acids. Per germline, CDR1 SGHNT and CDR2 YYREEE (reference sequence). Only in-frame clones appear in the TCRdb table, and some are missing; sequencing was by immunoSEQ multiplex PCR. Here the sample spans tens of thousands of clones, about nine tenths being singletons. Sequenced input: peripheral blood. This TCR was recovered from a man aged 50-59 years with active COVID-19. V usage is TRBV5-4 and J usage is TRBJ2-3; TRBD1 matches at 11 bases. CDR3 in amino acids: CASSLPGQGEYTQYF. CDR3 sequence (DNA): TGTGCCAGCAGCTTGCCGGGACAGGGGGAATATACGCAGTATTTT. The full variable domain, rest sourced from reference TRBV5-4 and TRBJ2-3, is ETGVTQSPTHLIKTRGQQVTLRCSSQSGHNTVSWYQQALGQGPQFIFQYYREEENGRGNFPPRFSGLQFPNYSSELNVNALELDDSALYLCASSLPGQGEYTQYFGPGTRLTVL.